Sequencing of this T cell receptor beta chain was carried out in a study of T cells in Graves' hyperthyroidism and ophthalmopathy (dated by TCRdb to between 2017 and 2020). Context from the whole study: Peripheral blood was sampled at the time of initial diagnosis, prior to any treatment. A discovery cohort of roughly 100 patients, 43 with Graves' ophthalmopathy and 57 with stable Graves' hyperthyroidism, was used to find distinguishing TCR V-J signatures. An independent validation cohort of 18 to 20 hyperthyroidism patients and 17 patients who later progressed to ophthalmopathy tested prospective prediction of ophthalmopathy. The approximately 100 discovery patients were divided at random into training and test sets in a 7:3 ratio. In addition, the study compared T-cell repertoires in thyroid tissue and in blood from five to seven Graves' hyperthyroidism patients. After blood sampling, hyperthyroidism patients were treated with methimazole at a starting dose of 30 mg daily, and ophthalmopathy patients were treated with high-dose intravenous methylprednisolone. The paper reports TCR Vbeta CDR3 sequencing of 130 to 150 peripheral blood samples: approximately 41 ophthalmopathy, roughly 74 hyperthyroidism and approximately 17 progressor patients. The paper as a whole reports these results and caveats: A model built on a 13 V-J signature distinguished ophthalmopathy from stable hyperthyroidism, reaching about 88% sensitivity and 81.08% specificity in cross-validation and 80%/75% in testing. In validation, the model predicted progression to ophthalmopathy a median of approximately 6.3 months before onset, with about 70% sensitivity and about 72% specificity. Most expanded thyroid clonotypes (frequency above 0.001) were also detected in blood, a finding suggesting that blood repertoires may reflect thyroid immune responses. No statistical method was used to set the sample size in advance, and investigators knew the group allocation.

About this clonotype: Its binding antigen is unknown. Base qualities are missing; no much larger clone stands one base away.

The TCR beta CDR3 regions were amplified from RNA transcripts. The TCR CDR3 was subjected to a first round of RT-PCR using the HTBI primer set and the Qiagen OneStep RT-PCR kit. A second multiplex PCR round built the libraries, followed by size selection and purification. The libraries were sequenced on an Illumina HiSeq2000 using paired-end 100 bp reads. From the authors' description of their analysis: SOAPnuke was used to process the raw data, with reads discarded if the reads contained adapters or uncalled bases, had a mean Phred below 15, or lacked an exact constant-primer or identifier match. High-quality paired reads were merged using COPE v1.2.5, and each unique nucleotide sequence was defined as a clonotype. MiTCR v1.1 was used to align clonotypes to the IMGT TRBV, TRBD and TRBJ reference segments. Analysis was restricted to V-J combinations with a frequency above 0.0001, which covered roughly 99% of repertoires. The TCS score was defined as F50 (clonal expansion) divided by E x V (chaos), with BLOSUM62-based TCRdist calculated between CDR3 peptides within each V-J. Welch's t-statistics and random forest reduced around 510 V-J features to about 12, which were used in a naive Bayes classifier (R e1071). The Morisita-Horn index was used to measure how similar the thyroid and blood repertoires were. TCRdb trimmed public reads at Q25 via fastp, called clones via MiXCR and kept in-frame beta chains. Entries are consolidated by CDR3 protein sequence, retaining the most common genes and DNA. The V and J calls and clone size come from TCRdb's table, not from the authors' own analysis. This sample is represented by just under 750,000 distinct CDR3 sequences; just over 35% of them were singletons. Clones ranked in the top ten supply more than 25% of the sample.

Trimming costs V 3 bases and J 2 bases, and their ends lie 17 bases apart. CDR1 and CDR2 (SGHRS, YFSETQ) derive from the germline V gene. The CDR3 goes from the cysteine to the phenylalanine over 16 residues. The entry retains the CDR3 DNA only, 48 bases that are in frame from base 1. Stable Graves' hyperthyroidism was defined as the absence of progression to ophthalmopathy over 18 months of follow-up. The hyperthyroidism patients were between 18 and 65 years old and newly diagnosed, with a disease duration of less than 2 months. The study excluded patients with uncontrolled infections, other autoimmune diseases, pregnancy or lactation. Diagnoses were based on clinical symptoms, serum thyroxine and TRAb, thyroid ultrasound and orbital computed tomography. PBMCs were separated from roughly 9.6 ml of fresh peripheral blood using Ficoll-Paque density gradient centrifugation. Total RNA was extracted with Trizol reagent, and quality was checked on an Agilent 2100 Bioanalyzer.

This receptor was obtained from a woman in her forties with Graves' hyperthyroidism. Specimen: blood. The chain uses TRBV5-1 and TRBJ1-1; TRBD1 is perhaps the D gene, given 6 matching bases. The encoded CDR3 is CASSWNPGASNTEAFF. The nucleotides are TGCGCCAGCAGCTGGAACCCAGGGGCTTCTAACACTGAAGCTTTCTTT.